Reported below is one TCR beta chain. What it binds is unknown. The entry originates in a study of a mutant IDH1 vaccine in newly diagnosed glioma. Background on the study: Eight vaccine doses were administered to patients at weeks 1, 3, 5, 7, 11, 15, 19 and 23. Among treated patients, around 62% were male and approximately 40% female, and mean age was approximately 43 years. Points from the study as a whole: Evidence of vaccine-induced immune responses was documented in approximately 93% of patients.

Time point indicated: week 11, during vaccination. A 20-mer mutant IDH1 peptide at 300 ug was injected subcutaneously with topical imiquimod. New WHO grade 3 or 4 astrocytomas that were IDH1-mutant and ATRX-lost occurred in the donors. Germline V lookup: CDR1 LGHNT, CDR2 FRNRAP. The ends were cut back, 0 bases at V and 0 bases at J, with 10 bases in the middle. This CDR3 comprises 16 residues. Method: immunoSEQ multiplex PCR; TCRdb's copy keeps in-frame clones and lacks some. Of under 150,000 clones listed, roughly 90% are singletons. The chain is built from TRBV12-5 and TRBJ2-3; TRBD1 is a possible D gene (6 bases). Specimen: PBMCs, collected from a glioma patient whose treatment included an IDH1 peptide vaccine. This TCR was sampled from a woman between 45 and 65 years old with glioma. This chain's CDR3 is CASGLVRDKSTDTQYF. The CDR3 nucleotides are TGTGCTAGTGGTTTGGTACGGGACAAAAGCACAGATACGCAGTATTTT. Together with reference TRBV12-5 and TRBJ2-3, the CDR3 gives the full variable domain: DARVTQTPRHKVTEMGQEVTMRCQPILGHNTVFWYRQTMMQGLELLAYFRNRAPLDDSGMPKDRFSAEMPDATLATLKIQPSEPRDSAVYFCASGLVRDKSTDTQYFGPGTRLTVL.